This TCR beta chain emerged from a study of regulatory T cells in long-lasting Graves disease. As for this clonotype: This could be a read error, since a much larger clone is one nucleotide away.

Time point defined: persistent/refractory GD, antithyroid drugs over 5 years with positive TRAb. Following extraction of RNA from PBMCs, that RNA was used to make the TCR library. Sequencing libraries for TCR beta were prepared with iRepertoire HTBI primers and Arm-PCR of CDR3 regions. TCRdb processed the multiplex PCR reads anew with MiXCR; each CDR3 protein has one entry. Among 700,000 or so distinct CDR3 sequences listed, approximately 31% were seen once. Germline V gene sequence: CDR1 SEHNR, CDR2 FQNEAQ (reference sequence). V trimming: 5 bases; J trimming: 1 base; junction bases outside the gene matches: 4. The CDR3 covers 14 residues.

The receptor was isolated from a female donor with Graves disease. V usage is TRBV7-9 and J usage is TRBJ1-1; 7 nucleotides agree with TRBD1. This sample comprised peripheral blood mononuclear cells (PBMCs), obtained when the disease was refractory, from a patient treated with antithyroid drugs. The CDR3 coding sequence is TGTGCCAGCAGCACCACAGGGGAGAACACTGAAGCTTTCTTT. It is translated as CASSTTGENTEAFF.